This T cell receptor beta chain emerged from a study of CD8+CD57+ T cells in acquired aplastic anemia (dated by TCRdb to 2017 to 2018). Regarding the research as a whole: Extracted DNA from sorted CD4+ and CD8+ cells averaged around 2.9 ug, ranging from roughly 0.17 to 27.4 ug. Mean read counts for healthy donor samples were 8.5 million to 10.8 million for CD4+ cells and roughly 12 million for CD8+ cells. Study-wide findings and limitations: Around 31 CD8+ CDR3 sequences were shared between patients and controls but appeared highly expressed in patients and within their immunodominant clones. No significant difference in CD8+ Simpson's diversity was found between patients and healthy controls (P=0.060).

In the study, sorted CD4+ and CD8+ blood T cells from patients with severe aplastic anemia and from healthy subjects underwent deep sequencing of TCR repertoires. Ficoll-Paque density gradient centrifugation was used to isolate peripheral blood mononuclear cells. Before DNA was extracted, CD4+ and CD8+ T cells were sorted using either FACS or magnetic beads. This clonotype was observed a handful of times. What this receptor recognizes is not known. The input lacks base qualities; no much larger clone sits a single base away. The germline V gene (reference sequence) yields SEHNR for CDR1 and FQNEAQ for CDR2. The trim is 3 bases for V and 4 bases for J, with a gap of 18 bases between the germline ends. From cysteine to phenylalanine, the CDR3 is 16 amino acids long. Only CDR3 DNA is held: 48 bases, read in frame from base 1. Genomic DNA served as template for TCR beta VDJ combination and CDR3 sequence profiling. TCR repertoire sequencing was run on an Illumina HiSeq 2000. In the authors' own workflow: TRBV/TRBJ rearrangement plots, CDR3 size and DJ length profiles, and Simpson's diversity index were used to evaluate the repertoires. The immunodominant clone was defined as the most abundant DNA sequence in deep sequencing data. CDR3 amino acid sequences were screened for sharing across subjects and were compared with published repertoires and the VDJdb database. The public reads were run again by TCRdb, first through fastp at Q25 and then through MiXCR, and only productive beta chains were kept. Merged by CDR3 protein, the rows form single entries marked with the most common genes and DNA. TCRdb, rather than the study authors, made the V and J calls. The sample yields about 220,000 distinct CDR3 sequences; 30% to 35% were counted once. 1.1% of the sample is in the top ten clones.

Sequenced sample: sorted CD4+, CD8+, or CD8+CD57+ T cells (not recorded which) from PBMCs. The chain is made from TRBV7-9 and TRBJ1-2; TRBD1 is perhaps the D gene, given 5 matching bases. The sequence was collected from a human donor in good health, serving as a control. The encoded CDR3 is CASSFNLQGDFYGYTF. The base sequence is TGTGCCAGCAGCTTTAATCTACAAGGGGATTTCTATGGCTACACCTTC.